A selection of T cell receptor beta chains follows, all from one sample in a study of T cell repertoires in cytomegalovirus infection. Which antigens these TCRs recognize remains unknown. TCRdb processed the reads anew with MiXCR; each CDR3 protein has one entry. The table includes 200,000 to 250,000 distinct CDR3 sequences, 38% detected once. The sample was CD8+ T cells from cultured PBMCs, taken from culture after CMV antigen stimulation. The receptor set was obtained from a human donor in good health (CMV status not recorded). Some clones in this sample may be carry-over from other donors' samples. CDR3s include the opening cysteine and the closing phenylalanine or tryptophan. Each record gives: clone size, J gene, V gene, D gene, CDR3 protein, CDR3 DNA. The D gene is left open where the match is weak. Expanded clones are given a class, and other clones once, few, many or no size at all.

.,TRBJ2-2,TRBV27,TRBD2,CASSLRPGTSGKNTGELFF,TGTGCCAGCAGTTTACGGCCGGGGACTAGCGGAAAGAACACCGGGGAGCTGTTTTTT
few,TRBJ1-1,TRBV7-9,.,CASSPPESSPDTEAFF,TGTGCCAGCAGCCCACCCGAATCCTCACCAGACACTGAAGCTTTCTTT
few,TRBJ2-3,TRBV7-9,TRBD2,CASSLEGGRAADTQYF,TGTGCCAGCAGCTTAGAAGGCGGGAGGGCCGCAGATACGCAGTATTTT
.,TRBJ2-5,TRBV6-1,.,CASSEGPVRETQYF,TGTGCCAGCAGTGAAGGGCCCGTGCGGGAGACCCAGTACTTC
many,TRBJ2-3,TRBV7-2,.,CASSLVPTTDTQYF,TGTGCCAGCAGCTTAGTCCCTACAACGGATACGCAGTATTTT
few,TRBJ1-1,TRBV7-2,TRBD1,CASSFGQGFGAFF,TGTGCCAGCAGCTTCGGACAGGGGTTTGGAGCTTTCTTT
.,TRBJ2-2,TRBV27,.,CATLGRLTGELFF,TGTGCCACCCTAGGGAGGCTCACCGGGGAGCTGTTTTTT
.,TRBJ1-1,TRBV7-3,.,CASSLTRGWGQPTEAFF,TGTGCCAGCAGCTTAACACGTGGGTGGGGACAACCCACTGAAGCTTTCTTT
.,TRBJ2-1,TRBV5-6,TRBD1,CASSLEPGQGDNEQFF,TGTGCCAGCAGCTTGGAACCGGGACAGGGTGACAATGAGCAGTTCTTC
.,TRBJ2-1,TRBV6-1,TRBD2,CASKVRLAGAILHNEQFF,TGTGCCAGCAAAGTTAGGCTAGCGGGGGCTATCCTTCACAATGAGCAGTTCTTC
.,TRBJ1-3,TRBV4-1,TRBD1,CASSPGQGRNTIYF,TGCGCCAGCAGCCCAGGACAGGGAAGAAACACCATATATTTT
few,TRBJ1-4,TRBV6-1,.,CASSSQVRIYTVDAEKLFF,TGTGCCAGCAGCTCCCAAGTACGAATTTACACCGTGGATGCTGAAAAACTGTTTTTT
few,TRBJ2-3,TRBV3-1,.,CASSQDGGQGLPTDTQYF,TGTGCCAGCAGCCAAGATGGTGGGCAAGGGCTCCCAACAGATACGCAGTATTTT
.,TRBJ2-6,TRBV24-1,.,CATSEFDTYSGANVLTF,TGTGCCACCAGTGAATTTGACACCTACTCTGGGGCCAACGTCCTGACTTTC
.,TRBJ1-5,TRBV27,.,CASRQGYSNQPQHF,TGTGCCAGCAGACAGGGTTATAGCAATCAGCCCCAGCATTTT
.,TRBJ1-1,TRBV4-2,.,CASSQDPKPHTEAFF,TGTGCCAGCAGCCAAGACCCAAAACCCCACACTGAAGCTTTCTTT
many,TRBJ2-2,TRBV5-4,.,CASSLTVPGAGELFF,TGTGCCAGCAGCTTGACAGTCCCGGGGGCCGGGGAGCTGTTTTTT
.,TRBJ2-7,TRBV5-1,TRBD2,CASSGGSGKYEQYF,TGCGCCAGCAGCGGGGGGAGCGGGAAGTACGAGCAGTACTTC
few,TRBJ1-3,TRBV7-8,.,CASSLSGGNTIYF,TGTGCCAGCAGCCTTAGCGGCGGAAACACCATATATTTT
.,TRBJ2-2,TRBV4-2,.,CASSREGTGELFF,TGTGCCAGCAGCAGAGAAGGCACCGGGGAGCTGTTTTTT
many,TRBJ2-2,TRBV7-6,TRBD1,CASSLVGDSTGELFF,TGTGCCAGCAGCTTAGTAGGGGACAGCACCGGGGAGCTGTTTTTT
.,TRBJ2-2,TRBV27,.,CASSLLQTGELFF,TGTGCCAGCAGTTTATTACAAACCGGGGAGCTGTTTTTT
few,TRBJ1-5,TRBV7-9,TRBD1,CASSLSPPGQSNQPQHF,TGTGCCAGCAGCTTAAGTCCTCCGGGACAGAGCAATCAGCCCCAGCATTTT
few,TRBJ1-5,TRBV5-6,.,CASSPGKGRTQPQHF,TGTGCCAGCAGCCCCGGGAAGGGCCGAACTCAGCCCCAGCATTTT
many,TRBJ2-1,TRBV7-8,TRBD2,CASSIGLAGGPYNEQFF,TGTGCCAGCAGCATAGGACTAGCGGGGGGGCCCTACAATGAGCAGTTCTTC
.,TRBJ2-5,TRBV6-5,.,CASSYLPGSQETQYF,TGTGCCAGCAGTTACCTCCCCGGGTCGCAAGAGACCCAGTACTTC
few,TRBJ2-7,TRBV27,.,CASSWGSGGSYEQYF,TGTGCCAGCAGTTGGGGGTCAGGGGGGTCCTACGAGCAGTACTTC
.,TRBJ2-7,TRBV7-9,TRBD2,CASSLYSGGAGGQYF,TGTGCCAGCAGCTTATATAGCGGGGGTGCTGGAGGGCAGTACTTC
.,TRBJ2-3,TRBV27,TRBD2,CASFPPSGRPTDTQYF,TGTGCCAGCTTCCCGCCTAGCGGGAGGCCCACAGATACGCAGTATTTT
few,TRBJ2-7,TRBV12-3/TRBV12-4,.,CASSSPLVARDGRRSYEQYF,TGTGCCAGCAGTTCCCCCTTAGTGGCCCGGGACGGCAGACGCTCCTACGAGCAGTACTTC
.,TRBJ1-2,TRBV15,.,CATSTGNHYGYTF,TGTGCCACCAGCACGGGGAATCACTATGGCTACACCTTC
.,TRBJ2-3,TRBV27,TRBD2,CASSLKGSGRISDTQYF,TGTGCCAGCAGTTTAAAAGGTAGCGGGAGGATATCAGATACGCAGTATTTT
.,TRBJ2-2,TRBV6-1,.,CASSEWDISNTGELFF,TGTGCCAGCAGTGAGTGGGACATATCGAACACCGGGGAGCTGTTTTTT
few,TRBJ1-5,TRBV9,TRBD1,CASSVTGVSNQPQHF,TGTGCCAGCAGCGTGACAGGGGTGAGCAATCAGCCCCAGCATTTT
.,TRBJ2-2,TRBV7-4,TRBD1,CASSFDRGDTGELFF,TGTGCCAGCAGCTTCGACAGGGGGGACACCGGGGAGCTGTTTTTT
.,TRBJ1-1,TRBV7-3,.,CASSSSGTSNTEAFF,TGTGCCAGCAGCTCTTCCGGGACATCGAACACTGAAGCTTTCTTT
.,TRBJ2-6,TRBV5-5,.,CASSFTGTSSGANVLTF,TGTGCCAGCAGCTTTACCGGGACGTCCTCTGGGGCCAACGTCCTGACTTTC
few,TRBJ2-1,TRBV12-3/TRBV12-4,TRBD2,CASSYGILLAGDNNEQFF,TGTGCCAGCAGTTATGGGATCCTGCTAGCGGGAGATAACAATGAGCAGTTCTTC
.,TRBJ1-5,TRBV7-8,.,CASSLNRGGNQPQHF,TGTGCCAGCAGCTTAAATCGGGGTGGCAATCAGCCCCAGCATTTT
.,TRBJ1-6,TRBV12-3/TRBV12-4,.,CASSPIGSPLHF,TGTGCCAGCAGTCCCATCGGTTCACCCCTCCACTTT
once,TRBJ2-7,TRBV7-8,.,CASSWDTPGDVQDF,TGTGCCAGCAGCTGGGACACCCCTGGAGACGTGCAGGACTTC
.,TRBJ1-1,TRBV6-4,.,CASRAENTEAFF,TGTGCCAGTAGGGCAGAGAACACTGAAGCTTTCTTT
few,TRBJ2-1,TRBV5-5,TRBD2,CASSLGGLAGERSSYNEQFF,TGTGCCAGCAGCCTCGGGGGACTAGCGGGAGAAAGGAGCTCCTACAATGAGCAGTTCTTC
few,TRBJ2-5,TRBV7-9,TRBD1,CASSSTNRDRGRETQYF,TGTGCCAGCAGTTCCACCAACCGAGACAGGGGACGAGAGACCCAGTACTTC
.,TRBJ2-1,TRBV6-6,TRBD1,CASSPLSGTGEDNEQFF,TGTGCCAGCAGTCCCCTGTCCGGGACAGGGGAAGACAATGAGCAGTTCTTC
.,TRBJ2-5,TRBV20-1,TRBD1,CSIRGQGRDETQYF,TGCAGCATTAGGGGACAGGGGCGCGATGAGACCCAGTACTTC